Sequencing of this T cell receptor (beta chain) was carried out in a study of blood T cell repertoires in COVID-19. Turning to the study itself: The study drew acute and convalescent COVID-19 samples from the United States, Italy and Spain. T cells, B-cell-depleted T cells, or PBMCs provided the cDNA or gDNA that served as material.

Seattle-derived patients entered the study during active infection and were followed longitudinally. As originally analysed: Reference gene primer amplification gave nucleated cell count estimates. Some clones are missing from TCRdb's copy, which holds only in-frame ones; the method was immunoSEQ multiplex PCR. V, J and clone size are those of that table, while D and trimming were read from the DNA. Of fewer than 400,000 clones in the sample, roughly 89% were seen once. With V trimmed by 5 bases and J by 4 bases, 4 bases remained unmatched. Per the germline V gene, CDR1 is SSHAT and CDR2 is FNYEAQ (reference sequence). The CDR3 extends over 14 amino acids.

This chain links TRBV7-7 with TRBJ2-2; 7 bases align to TRBD1. The sequence was collected from a young woman with COVID-19, enrolled during active disease. Specimen: peripheral blood. Here the CDR3 reads CASSPRTGTGELFF. The CDR3 bases are TGTGCCAGCAGCCCGAGGACAGGCACCGGGGAGCTGTTTTTT.